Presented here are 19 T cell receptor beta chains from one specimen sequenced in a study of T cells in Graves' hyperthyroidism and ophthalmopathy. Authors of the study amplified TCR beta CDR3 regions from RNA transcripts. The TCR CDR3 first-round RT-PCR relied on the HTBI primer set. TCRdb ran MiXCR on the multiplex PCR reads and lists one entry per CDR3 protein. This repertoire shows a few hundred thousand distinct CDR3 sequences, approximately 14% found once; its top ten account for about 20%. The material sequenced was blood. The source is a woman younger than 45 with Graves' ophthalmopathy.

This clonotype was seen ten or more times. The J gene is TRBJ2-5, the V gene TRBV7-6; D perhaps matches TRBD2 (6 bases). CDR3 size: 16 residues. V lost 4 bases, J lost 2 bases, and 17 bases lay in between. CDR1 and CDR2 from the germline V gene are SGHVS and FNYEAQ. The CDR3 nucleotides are TGTGCCAGCAGCTCTGGAGTAGCGGCAGGACAAGAGACCCAGTACTTC. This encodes CASSSGVAAGQETQYF.

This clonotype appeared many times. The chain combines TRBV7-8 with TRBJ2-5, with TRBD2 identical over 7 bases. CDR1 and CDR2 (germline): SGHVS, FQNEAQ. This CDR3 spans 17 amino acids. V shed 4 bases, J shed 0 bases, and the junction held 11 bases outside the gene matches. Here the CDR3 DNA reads TGTGCCAGCAGCTCTTGGGACCTCGGGGGGAACCAAGAGACCCAGTACTTC. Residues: CASSSWDLGGNQETQYF.

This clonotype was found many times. CDR3 protein: CAWTGGVYGYTF. In nucleotides, the CDR3 is TGTGCCTGGACAGGGGGCGTCTATGGCTACACCTTC. This chain uses TRBV30 with TRBJ1-2; TRBD1 agrees at 8 bases. The CDR3 is 12 amino acids. Germline CDR1 and CDR2: GTSNPN and SVGIG (reference sequence). V lost 4 bases and J lost 4; bases outside the gene matches: 2.

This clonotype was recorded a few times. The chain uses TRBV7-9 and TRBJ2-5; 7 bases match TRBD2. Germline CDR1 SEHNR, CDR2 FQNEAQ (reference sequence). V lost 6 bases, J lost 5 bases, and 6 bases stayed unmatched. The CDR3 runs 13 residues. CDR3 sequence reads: CASSRAGLETQYF. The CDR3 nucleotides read TGTGCCAGCAGTAGAGCGGGGTTGGAGACCCAGTACTTC.

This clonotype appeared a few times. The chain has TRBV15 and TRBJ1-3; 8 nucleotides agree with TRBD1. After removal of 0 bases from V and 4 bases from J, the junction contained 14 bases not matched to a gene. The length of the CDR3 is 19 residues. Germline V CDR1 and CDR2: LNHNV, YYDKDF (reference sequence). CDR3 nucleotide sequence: TGTGCCACCAGCAGAGATAGGGCCCGGACCAGGGGGCCAGGAAACACCATATATTTT. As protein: CATSRDRARTRGPGNTIYF.

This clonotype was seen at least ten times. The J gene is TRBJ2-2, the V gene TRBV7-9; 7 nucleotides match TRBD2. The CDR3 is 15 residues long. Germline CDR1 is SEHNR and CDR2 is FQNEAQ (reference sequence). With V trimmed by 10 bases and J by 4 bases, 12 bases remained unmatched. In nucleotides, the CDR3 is TGTGCCAACTCCGGCGCGGGGAGGGGCACCGGGGAGCTGTTTTTT. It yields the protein CANSGAGRGTGELFF.

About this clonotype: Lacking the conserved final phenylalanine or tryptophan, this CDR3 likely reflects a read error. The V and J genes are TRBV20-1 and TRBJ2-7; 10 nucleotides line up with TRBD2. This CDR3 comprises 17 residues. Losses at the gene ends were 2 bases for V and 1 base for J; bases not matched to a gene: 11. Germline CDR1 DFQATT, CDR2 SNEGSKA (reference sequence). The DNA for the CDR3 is TGCAGTGCTAGAAGCCCCTCTAGCGGGGGCCTTTCCTACGAGCAGTACCTC. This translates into CSARSPSSGGLSYEQYL.

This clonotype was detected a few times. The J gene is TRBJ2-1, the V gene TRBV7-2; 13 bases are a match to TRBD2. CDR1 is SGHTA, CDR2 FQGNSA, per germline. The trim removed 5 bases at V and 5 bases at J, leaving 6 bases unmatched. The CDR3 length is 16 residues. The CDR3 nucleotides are TGTGCCAGCAGCCCGGAGACTAGCGGGGGGAACAATGAGCAGTTCTTC. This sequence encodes CASSPETSGGNNEQFF. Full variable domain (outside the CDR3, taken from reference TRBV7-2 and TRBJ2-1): GAGVSQSPSNKVTEKGKDVELRCDPISGHTALYWYRQSLGQGLEFLIYFQGNSAPDKSGLPSDRFSAERTGGSVSTLTIQRTQQEDSAVYLCASSPETSGGNNEQFFGPGTRLTVL.

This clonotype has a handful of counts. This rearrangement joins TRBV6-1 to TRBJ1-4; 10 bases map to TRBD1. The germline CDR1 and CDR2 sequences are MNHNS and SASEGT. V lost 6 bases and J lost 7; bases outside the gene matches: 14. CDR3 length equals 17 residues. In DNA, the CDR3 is TGTGCCAGCAGCGACGGACAAGACAGGGGGCCTGGTGAAAAACTGTTTTTT. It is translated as CASSDGQDRGPGEKLFF.

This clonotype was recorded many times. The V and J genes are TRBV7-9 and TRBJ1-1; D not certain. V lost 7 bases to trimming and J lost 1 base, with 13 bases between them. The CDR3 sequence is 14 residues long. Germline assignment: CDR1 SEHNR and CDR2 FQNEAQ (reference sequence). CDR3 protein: CASTTGTGNTEAFF. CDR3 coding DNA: TGTGCCAGCACCACGGGAACGGGGAACACTGAAGCTTTCTTT.

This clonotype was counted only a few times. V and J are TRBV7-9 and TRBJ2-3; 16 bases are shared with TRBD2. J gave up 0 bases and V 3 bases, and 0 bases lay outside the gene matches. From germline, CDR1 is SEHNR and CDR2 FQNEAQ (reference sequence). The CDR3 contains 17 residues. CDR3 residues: CASSLGLAGGSTDTQYF. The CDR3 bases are TGTGCCAGCAGCTTGGGACTAGCGGGGGGGAGCACAGATACGCAGTATTTT.

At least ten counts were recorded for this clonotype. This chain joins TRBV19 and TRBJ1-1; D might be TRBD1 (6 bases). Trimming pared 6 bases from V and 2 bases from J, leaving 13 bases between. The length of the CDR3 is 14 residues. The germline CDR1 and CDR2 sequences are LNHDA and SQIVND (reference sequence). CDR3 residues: CASSWGQINTEAFF. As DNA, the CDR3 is TGTGCCAGTAGCTGGGGACAAATAAACACTGAAGCTTTCTTT.

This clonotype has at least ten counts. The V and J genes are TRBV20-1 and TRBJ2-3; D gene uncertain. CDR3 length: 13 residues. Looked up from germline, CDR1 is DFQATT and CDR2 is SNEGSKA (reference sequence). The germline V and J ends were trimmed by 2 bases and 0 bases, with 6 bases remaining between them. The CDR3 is CSARRLSTDTQYF. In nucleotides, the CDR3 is TGCAGTGCTAGACGGCTTAGCACAGATACGCAGTATTTT.

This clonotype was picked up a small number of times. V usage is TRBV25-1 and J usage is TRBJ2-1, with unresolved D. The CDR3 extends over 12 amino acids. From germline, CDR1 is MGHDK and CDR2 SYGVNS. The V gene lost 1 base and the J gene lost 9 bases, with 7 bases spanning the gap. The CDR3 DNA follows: TGTGCCAGCAGTGAATGGCTGAGTGAGCAGTTCTTC. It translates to CASSEWLSEQFF. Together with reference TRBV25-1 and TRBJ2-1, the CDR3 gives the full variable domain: EADIYQTPRYLVIGTGKKITLECSQTMGHDKMYWYQQDPGMELHLIHYSYGVNSTEKGDLSSESTVSRIRTEHFPLTLESARPSHTSQYLCASSEWLSEQFFGPGTRLTVL.

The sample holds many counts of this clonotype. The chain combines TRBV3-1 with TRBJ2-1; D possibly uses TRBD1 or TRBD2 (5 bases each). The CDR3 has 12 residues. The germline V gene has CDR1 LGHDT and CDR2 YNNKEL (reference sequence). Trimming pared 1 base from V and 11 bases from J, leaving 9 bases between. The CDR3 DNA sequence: TGTGCCAGCAGCCAAGGGGACGAAAAGCAGTTCTTC. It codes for CASSQGDEKQFF.

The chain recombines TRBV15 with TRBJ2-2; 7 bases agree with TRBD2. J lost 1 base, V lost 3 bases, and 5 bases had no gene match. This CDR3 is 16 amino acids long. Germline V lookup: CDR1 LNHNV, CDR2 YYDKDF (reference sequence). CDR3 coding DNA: TGTGCCACCAGCAGCAAGACTAGCCAGAACACCGGGGAGCTGTTTTTT. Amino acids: CATSSKTSQNTGELFF.

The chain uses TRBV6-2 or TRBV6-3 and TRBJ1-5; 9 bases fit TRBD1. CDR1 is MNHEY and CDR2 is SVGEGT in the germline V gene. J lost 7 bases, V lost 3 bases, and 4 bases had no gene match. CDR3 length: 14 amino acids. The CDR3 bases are TGTGCCAGCAGTTATACAGGGGGCACCCAGCCCCAGCATTTT. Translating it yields CASSYTGGTQPQHF.

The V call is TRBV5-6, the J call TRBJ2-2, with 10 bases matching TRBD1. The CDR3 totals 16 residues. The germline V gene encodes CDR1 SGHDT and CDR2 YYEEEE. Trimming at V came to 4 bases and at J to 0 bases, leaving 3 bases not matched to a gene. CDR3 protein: CASSRDRGPNTGELFF. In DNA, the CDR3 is TGTGCCAGCAGCCGTGACAGGGGGCCGAACACCGGGGAGCTGTTTTTT.

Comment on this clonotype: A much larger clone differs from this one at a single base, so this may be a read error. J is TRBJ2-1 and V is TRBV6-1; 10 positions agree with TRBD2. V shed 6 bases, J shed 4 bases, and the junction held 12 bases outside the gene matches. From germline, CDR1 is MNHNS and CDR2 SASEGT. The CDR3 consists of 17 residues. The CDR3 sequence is CASSRGGGLARYNEQFF. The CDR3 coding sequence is TGTGCCAGCAGCCGCGGTGGGGGACTAGCGAGATACAATGAGCAGTTCTTC.